Listed below are T cell receptor beta chains from one sample, sequenced in a study of blood T cell repertoires in COVID-19. Some clones are missing from TCRdb's copy, which holds only in-frame ones; the method was immunoSEQ multiplex PCR. The table lists tens of thousands of clones, approximately 86% of them singletons. Sequenced input: peripheral blood. The receptors come from a man aged 45-65 years with active or convalescent COVID-19. The CDR3 runs from the conserved cysteine through the conserved F or W. A D gene is named only where the DNA matches it firmly. Clone sizes are given selectively: once, few, many, or a class where the clone is expanded.

abundance | d_gene | j_gene | v_gene | CDR3aa | CDR3nt
NA | NA | TRBJ2-3 | TRBV4-3 | CASSQGGPGGLTDTQYF | TGCGCCAGCAGCCAAGGGGGTCCAGGGGGGTTGACAGATACGCAGTATTTT
few | TRBD1 | TRBJ1-6 | TRBV5-4 | CASSLEPPTGDNSPLHF | TGTGCCAGCAGCCTTGAGCCCCCGACAGGGGATAATTCACCCCTCCACTTT
NA | NA | TRBJ2-7 | TRBV5-1 | CASSLSAVHEQYF | TGCGCCAGCAGCTTGAGTGCGGTCCACGAGCAGTACTTC
NA | TRBD2 | TRBJ2-1 | TRBV7-6 | CASSRGTSGRHNEQFF | TGTGCCAGCAGTCGCGGGACTAGCGGGAGGCACAATGAGCAGTTCTTC
NA | NA | TRBJ1-6 | TRBV11-3 | CASSLDMNSPLHF | TGTGCCAGCAGCTTAGATATGAATTCACCCCTCCACTTT
NA | NA | TRBJ1-2 | TRBV9 | CASSLGTRYGYTF | TGTGCCAGCAGCCTCGGGACTCGCTATGGCTACACCTTC
NA | NA | TRBJ2-1 | TRBV6-2/TRBV6-3 | CASSYKSRYNEQFF | TGTGCCAGCAGTTACAAAAGCCGATACAATGAGCAGTTCTTC
NA | NA | TRBJ1-1 | TRBV21-1 | CASVRTGGLQGTEAFF | TGTGCCAGCGTTCGGACAGGGGGCCTTCAGGGGACTGAAGCTTTCTTT
NA | NA | TRBJ2-7 | TRBV29-1 | CSAIRGSGGEQYF | TGCAGCGCCATACGGGGTTCAGGAGGCGAGCAGTACTTC
NA | NA | TRBJ2-3 | TRBV28 | CASSFQGEQTDTQYF | TGTGCCAGCAGTTTTCAAGGTGAACAGACAGATACGCAGTATTTT
NA | NA | TRBJ1-3 | TRBV5-6 | CASSLGTQGTIYF | TGTGCCAGCAGCTTAGGAACGCAGGGGACCATATATTTT
NA | NA | TRBJ2-1 | TRBV24-1 | CATSDLSGKTGYNEQFF | TGTGCCACCAGTGATTTGTCGGGAAAGACGGGTTACAATGAGCAGTTCTTC
NA | NA | TRBJ2-3 | TRBV10-3 | CAISSGNTDTQYF | TGTGCCATTTCCAGCGGCAACACAGATACGCAGTATTTT
once | NA | TRBJ2-1 | TRBV11-3 | CASSNRYEQFF | TGTGCCAGCAGTAACAGGTATGAGCAGTTCTTC
NA | TRBD1 | TRBJ2-7 | TRBV29-1 | CSVEDGTGDEQYF | TGCAGCGTTGAAGACGGGACAGGGGACGAGCAGTACTTC
NA | NA | TRBJ1-5 | TRBV7-8 | CASSSGARNQPQHF | TGTGCCAGCAGCTCAGGGGCCCGAAATCAGCCCCAGCATTTT
NA | NA | TRBJ2-1 | TRBV18 | CASSLLPRDNEQFF | TGTGCCAGCTCACTCCTCCCCAGGGACAATGAGCAGTTCTTC
NA | NA | TRBJ1-5 | TRBV28 | CASSSGASGNQPQHF | TGTGCCAGCAGTTCAGGGGCGTCGGGCAATCAGCCCCAGCATTTT
NA | TRBD2 | TRBJ2-3 | TRBV3-1/TRBV3-2 | CASSQGVVLAGVTDTQYF | TGTGCCAGCAGCCAAGGGGTTGTGCTAGCGGGAGTCACAGATACGCAGTATTTT
NA | NA | TRBJ2-5 | TRBV6-2/TRBV6-3 | CASSYQYQETQYF | TGTGCCAGCAGTTATCAATACCAAGAGACCCAGTACTTC
NA | TRBD2 | TRBJ2-7 | TRBV7-9 | CASSRRTSPYDEQYF | TGTGCCAGCAGCCGCCGGACTAGCCCCTACGACGAGCAGTACTTC
NA | NA | TRBJ2-5 | TRBV18 | CASSPLSETQYF | TGTGCCAGCTCACCTCTGTCAGAGACCCAGTACTTC
NA | TRBD2 | TRBJ2-7 | TRBV20-1 | CSASSGTSIYEQYF | TGCAGTGCTAGTAGTGGGACTAGTATTTACGAGCAGTACTTC